The present TCR beta chain was sequenced within a study of shared clonotypes between healthy human individuals. Study results and limitations: Naive subsets tended to show greater estimated richness than memory subsets. Shared clonotypes: about 5% naive CD4, roughly 3.8% naive CD8, around 2.4% memory CD4, under 0.5% memory CD8.

CDR1 is SNHLY, CDR2 FYNNEI, per germline. The CDR3 extends over 15 amino acids. The junction had 5 bases not matched to a gene; V was cut back by 6 bases and J by 0 bases. A word on this clone: The antigen is unknown.

The protocol was immunoSEQ multiplex PCR, while the TCRdb copy is restricted to in-frame clones and leaves out a portion. This repertoire shows around 370,000 clones, 96% found once; its top ten account for around 0.32%. This TCR was sampled from a man aged 25 to 45 in good health. V usage is TRBV2 and J usage is TRBJ1-3; 7 bases fit TRBD1. Sequencing was done on a sample of memory CD8+ T cells sorted from blood. Sample subset: CD45RO+ cells pooled with CCR7-negative TemRA cells. The CDR3 reads CASRTQGSSGNTIYF. CDR3 coding DNA: TGTGCCAGCAGAACACAGGGGAGCTCTGGAAACACCATATATTTT.